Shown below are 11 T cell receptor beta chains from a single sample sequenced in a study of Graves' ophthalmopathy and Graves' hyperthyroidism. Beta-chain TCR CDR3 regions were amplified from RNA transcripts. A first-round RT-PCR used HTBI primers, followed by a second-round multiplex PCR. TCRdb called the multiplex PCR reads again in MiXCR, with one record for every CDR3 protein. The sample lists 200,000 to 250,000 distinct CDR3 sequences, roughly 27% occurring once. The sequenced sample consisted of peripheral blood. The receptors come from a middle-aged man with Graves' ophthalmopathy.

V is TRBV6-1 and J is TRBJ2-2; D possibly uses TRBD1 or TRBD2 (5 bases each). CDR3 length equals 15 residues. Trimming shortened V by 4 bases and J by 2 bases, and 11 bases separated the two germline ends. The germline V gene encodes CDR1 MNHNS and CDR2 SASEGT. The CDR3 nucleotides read TGTGCCAGCAGTGCGGCAGGGAGCAACACCGGGGAGCTGTTTTTT. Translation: CASSAAGSNTGELFF.

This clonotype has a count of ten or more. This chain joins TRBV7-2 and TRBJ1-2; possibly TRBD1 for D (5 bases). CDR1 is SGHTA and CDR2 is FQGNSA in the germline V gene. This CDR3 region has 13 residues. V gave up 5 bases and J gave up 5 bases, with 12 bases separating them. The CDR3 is CASSPGPIYGYTF. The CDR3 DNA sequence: TGTGCCAGCAGCCCGGGACCAATTTATGGCTACACCTTC.

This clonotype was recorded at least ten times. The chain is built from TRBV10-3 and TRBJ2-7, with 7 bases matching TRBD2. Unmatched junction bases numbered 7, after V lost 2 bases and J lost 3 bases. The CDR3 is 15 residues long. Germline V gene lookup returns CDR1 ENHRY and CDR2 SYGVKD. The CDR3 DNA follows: TGTGCCATCAGTGAGAAGGGGAGGGGAGGCTACGAGCAGTACTTC. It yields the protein CAISEKGRGGYEQYF.

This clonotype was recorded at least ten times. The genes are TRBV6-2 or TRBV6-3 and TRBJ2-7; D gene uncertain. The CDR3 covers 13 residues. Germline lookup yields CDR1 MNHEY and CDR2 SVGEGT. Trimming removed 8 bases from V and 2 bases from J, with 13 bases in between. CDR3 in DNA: TGTGCCAGCGTTCTGGCGGTCCCCTACGAGCAGTACTTC. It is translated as CASVLAVPYEQYF.

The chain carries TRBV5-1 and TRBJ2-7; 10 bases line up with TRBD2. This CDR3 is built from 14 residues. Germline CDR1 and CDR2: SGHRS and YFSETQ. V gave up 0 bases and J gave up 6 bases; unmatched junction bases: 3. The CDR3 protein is CASSLDSGRREQYF. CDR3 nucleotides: TGCGCCAGCAGCTTGGATAGCGGGAGGCGCGAGCAGTACTTC.

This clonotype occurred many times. DNA of the CDR3: TGTGCCAGCAGCCAAGATACGCAGTCCACCGGGGAGCTGTTTTTT. Amino acids: CASSQDTQSTGELFF. This chain uses TRBV14 with TRBJ2-2; D unresolved. The CDR3 is 15 amino acids. Germline V lookup: CDR1 SGHDN, CDR2 FVKESK. Between the trimmed V and J ends, which lost 0 bases and 4 bases, there was a span of 9 bases.

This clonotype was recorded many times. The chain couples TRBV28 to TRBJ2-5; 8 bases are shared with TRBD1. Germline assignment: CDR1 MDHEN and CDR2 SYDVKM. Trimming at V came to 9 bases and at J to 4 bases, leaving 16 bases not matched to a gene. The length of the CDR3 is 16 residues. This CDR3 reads CASHWGRTGLVETQYF. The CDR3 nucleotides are TGTGCCAGTCACTGGGGCCGGACAGGGCTGGTAGAGACCCAGTACTTC.

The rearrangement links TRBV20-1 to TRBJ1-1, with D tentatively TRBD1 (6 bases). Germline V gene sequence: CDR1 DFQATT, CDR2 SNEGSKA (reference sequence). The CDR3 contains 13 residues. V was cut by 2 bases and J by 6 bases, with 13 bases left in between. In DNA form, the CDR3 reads TGCAGTGCTAGAAACGACAGGTTCCCTGAAGCTTTCTTT. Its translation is CSARNDRFPEAFF.

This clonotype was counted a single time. The CDR3 reads CASSLTDRSGQPQHF. Here the CDR3 DNA reads TGTGCCAGCAGCTTAACCGACAGGTCGGGTCAGCCCCAGCATTTT. The rearrangement uses TRBV7-2 and TRBJ1-5; tentative D call: TRBD1 (6 bases). This CDR3 has 15 residues. Germline CDR1 is SGHTA and CDR2 is FQGNSA. Trimming shortened V by 2 bases and J by 6 bases, and 14 bases separated the two germline ends.

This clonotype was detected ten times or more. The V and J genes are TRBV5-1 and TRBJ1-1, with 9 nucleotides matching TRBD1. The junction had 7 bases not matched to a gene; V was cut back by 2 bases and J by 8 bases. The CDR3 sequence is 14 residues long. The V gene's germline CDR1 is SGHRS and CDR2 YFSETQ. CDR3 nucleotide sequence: TGCGCCAGCAGCTTAAGACAGGGGGGGGCCGAAGCTTTCTTT. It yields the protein CASSLRQGGAEAFF.

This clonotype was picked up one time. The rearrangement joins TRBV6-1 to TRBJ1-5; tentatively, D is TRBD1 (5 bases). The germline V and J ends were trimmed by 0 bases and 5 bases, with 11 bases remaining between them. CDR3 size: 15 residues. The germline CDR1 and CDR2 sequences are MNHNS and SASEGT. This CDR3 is CASSEASGGYQPQHF. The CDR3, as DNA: TGTGCCAGCAGTGAAGCCAGCGGGGGGTATCAGCCCCAGCATTTT.